What follows are 7 T cell receptor beta chains derived from one specimen sequenced in a study of early T cells in non-severe SARS-CoV-2 infection. Each CDR3 protein gets one entry after TCRdb re-called the 5' RACE reads with MiXCR. This sample has about 29,000 distinct CDR3 sequences, with roughly 5.1% found just once. The sample comprised whole blood. The receptors originated from an adult who was a healthcare worker with PCR-confirmed SARS-CoV-2 infection or an uninfected control (not recorded which).

This clonotype appeared a few times. The chain combines TRBV27 with TRBJ2-2; D is perhaps TRBD1 (6 bases). V lost 6 bases and J 4 bases, leaving 15 bases between the germline ends. CDR1 and CDR2 (germline): MNHEY, SMNVEV (reference sequence). The CDR3 is made up of 15 amino acids. CDR3 nucleotides: TGTGCCAGCAGCCTTGGGACATATTCCACCGGGGAGCTGTTTTTT. Amino acid sequence: CASSLGTYSTGELFF.

Sample share makes this clonotype medium-sized. The DNA for the CDR3 is TGTGCCAGCAGCCAAGAGTCGGCGGGGCTCACAGATACGCAGTATTTT. Its translation is CASSQESAGLTDTQYF. The V and J genes are TRBV4-2 and TRBJ2-3, with D possibly being TRBD2 (6 bases). CDR1 is LGHNA and CDR2 is YNFKEQ in the germline V gene. This CDR3 comprises 16 residues. Trimming removed 0 bases from V and 2 bases from J, with 12 bases in between.

This clonotype was seen a few times. The gene calls are TRBV5-1 and TRBJ2-7, with D unresolved. The CDR3 sequence is 13 residues long. Germline CDR1 is SGHRS and CDR2 is YFSETQ. Trimming cost V 4 bases and J 7 bases, with 15 bases left between them. Here the CDR3 DNA reads TGCGCCAGCAGCCCGAATCTTGGAAGGGAGCAGTACTTC. This gives the protein CASSPNLGREQYF.

As DNA, the CDR3 is TGTGCCAGCAGACAGAATCGAAGGATGGGTTATGGCTACACCTTC. Its protein product is CASRQNRRMGYGYTF. This chain links TRBV6-2 or TRBV6-3 with TRBJ1-2; D unresolved. Germline V gene data show CDR1 as MNHEY and CDR2 as SVGEGT. The CDR3 runs 15 residues. Deletions cut 6 bases from V and 5 bases from J, with 19 bases between.

V usage is TRBV11-3 and J usage is TRBJ1-1, with 7 positions matching TRBD1. After removal of 4 bases from V and 6 bases from J, the junction contained 5 bases not matched to a gene. The CDR3 runs to 13 residues. Germline CDR1 is SGHNT and CDR2 is YENEEA. The chain's CDR3 is CASSWNRGSEAFF. The DNA of the CDR3 is TGTGCCAGCAGCTGGAACAGGGGCTCTGAAGCTTTCTTT.

This clonotype was seen many times. The V gene is TRBV6-5, the J gene TRBJ1-6, with TRBD1 as a possible D gene (5 bases). CDR1 and CDR2 (germline): MNHEY, SVGAGI. V lost 8 bases and J 6 bases, leaving 17 bases between the germline ends. CDR3 length equals 15 residues. The CDR3 is CASATGGTSNSPLHF. As DNA, the CDR3 is TGTGCCAGCGCCACGGGGGGGACCTCTAATTCACCCCTCCACTTT.

This clonotype occurred many times. V gene TRBV25-1 combines with J gene TRBJ1-1; D is uncertain. V lost 1 base and J lost 3, with 6 bases in between. This CDR3 has 13 amino acids. The germline gives CDR1 MGHDK, CDR2 SYGVNS. CDR3 amino acids: CASSEWQDTEAFF. As DNA, the CDR3 is TGTGCCAGCAGTGAATGGCAGGACACTGAAGCTTTCTTT.